One sample yielded the 5 T cell receptor beta chains listed below, sequenced in a study of T cells after yellow fever vaccination (dated by TCRdb to about 2019). The sample's treatment or condition label is to be understood as: live attenuated yellow fever vaccine strain. The protocol used for the library was 5' RACE. Sequencing took place on an Illumina NovaSeq 6000. In-frame beta chains were kept once TCRdb had trimmed the public reads at Q25 with fastp and called clones with MiXCR. Every CDR3 protein is listed once, alongside the most common genes and DNA of its rows. For this sample there are hundreds of thousands of distinct CDR3 sequences; about 3.5% appear just once. Around a quarter of the sample is taken by the ten largest. Sequenced material: PBMCs, taken on the day of the yellow fever booster vaccination. The receptors derive from a man between 18 and 35 years old who received the YFV17D yellow fever vaccine.

The chain joins TRBV28 to TRBJ1-2; no firm D call. Trimming removed 6 bases from V and 8 bases from J, with 25 bases in between. The CDR3 has 16 amino acids. CDR1 is MDHEN and CDR2 is SYDVKM in the germline V gene. CDR3 amino acids: CASSEATRAISNGYTF. As DNA, the CDR3 is TGTGCCAGCAGCGAAGCGACAAGAGCTATCTCTAACGGCTACACCTTC.

This clonotype appeared a few times. This rearrangement joins TRBV5-4 to TRBJ2-6, with 8 bases that match TRBD1. Germline lookup yields CDR1 SGHNT and CDR2 YYREEE (reference sequence). The V gene end was trimmed by 5 bases and the J gene end by 0 bases; junction bases not matched to a gene: 7. This CDR3 spans 17 amino acids. CDR3 bases: TGTGCCAGCAGGCAGGGGGCGCCAACCTCTGGGGCCAACGTCCTGACTTTC. Amino acids: CASRQGAPTSGANVLTF. The full variable domain, in which reference TRBV5-4 and TRBJ2-6 provide the parts outside the CDR3, is ETGVTQSPTHLIKTRGQQVTLRCSSQSGHNTVSWYQQALGQGPQFIFQYYREEENGRGNFPPRFSGLQFPNYSSELNVNALELDDSALYLCASRQGAPTSGANVLTFGAGSRLTVL.

Only a few counts were recorded for this clonotype. The chain couples TRBV4-2 to TRBJ1-2; the D is unclear. The CDR3 totals 14 residues. V was cut by 0 bases and J by 2 bases, with 7 bases left in between. Germline CDR1 LGHNA, CDR2 YNFKEQ. CDR3 nucleotides: TGTGCCAGCAGCCAAGAAGGTAGCAACTATGGCTACACCTTC. Encoded protein: CASSQEGSNYGYTF.

This clonotype has a handful of counts. This chain uses TRBV27 with TRBJ2-1; TRBD1 matches 8 bases. This CDR3 has 15 amino acids. V shed 0 bases and J 8 bases; nucleotides not matched to a gene: 6. Germline CDR1 reads MNHEY; CDR2 reads SMNVEV (reference sequence). CDR3 DNA: TGTGCCAGCAGTTTATCTGGCAGGGGGCTTGATGAGCAGTTCTTC. It encodes CASSLSGRGLDEQFF.

This clonotype was seen repeatedly, ten times or more. V is TRBV6-2 or TRBV6-3 and J is TRBJ2-3, with D uncertain. V was clipped by 8 bases and J by 1 base, with 7 bases between them. This CDR3 region has 12 residues. Germline V lookup: CDR1 MNHEY, CDR2 SVGEGT. CDR3 sequence (DNA): TGTGCCAGCTTTTCGGGCACAGATACGCAGTATTTT. It translates to CASFSGTDTQYF.